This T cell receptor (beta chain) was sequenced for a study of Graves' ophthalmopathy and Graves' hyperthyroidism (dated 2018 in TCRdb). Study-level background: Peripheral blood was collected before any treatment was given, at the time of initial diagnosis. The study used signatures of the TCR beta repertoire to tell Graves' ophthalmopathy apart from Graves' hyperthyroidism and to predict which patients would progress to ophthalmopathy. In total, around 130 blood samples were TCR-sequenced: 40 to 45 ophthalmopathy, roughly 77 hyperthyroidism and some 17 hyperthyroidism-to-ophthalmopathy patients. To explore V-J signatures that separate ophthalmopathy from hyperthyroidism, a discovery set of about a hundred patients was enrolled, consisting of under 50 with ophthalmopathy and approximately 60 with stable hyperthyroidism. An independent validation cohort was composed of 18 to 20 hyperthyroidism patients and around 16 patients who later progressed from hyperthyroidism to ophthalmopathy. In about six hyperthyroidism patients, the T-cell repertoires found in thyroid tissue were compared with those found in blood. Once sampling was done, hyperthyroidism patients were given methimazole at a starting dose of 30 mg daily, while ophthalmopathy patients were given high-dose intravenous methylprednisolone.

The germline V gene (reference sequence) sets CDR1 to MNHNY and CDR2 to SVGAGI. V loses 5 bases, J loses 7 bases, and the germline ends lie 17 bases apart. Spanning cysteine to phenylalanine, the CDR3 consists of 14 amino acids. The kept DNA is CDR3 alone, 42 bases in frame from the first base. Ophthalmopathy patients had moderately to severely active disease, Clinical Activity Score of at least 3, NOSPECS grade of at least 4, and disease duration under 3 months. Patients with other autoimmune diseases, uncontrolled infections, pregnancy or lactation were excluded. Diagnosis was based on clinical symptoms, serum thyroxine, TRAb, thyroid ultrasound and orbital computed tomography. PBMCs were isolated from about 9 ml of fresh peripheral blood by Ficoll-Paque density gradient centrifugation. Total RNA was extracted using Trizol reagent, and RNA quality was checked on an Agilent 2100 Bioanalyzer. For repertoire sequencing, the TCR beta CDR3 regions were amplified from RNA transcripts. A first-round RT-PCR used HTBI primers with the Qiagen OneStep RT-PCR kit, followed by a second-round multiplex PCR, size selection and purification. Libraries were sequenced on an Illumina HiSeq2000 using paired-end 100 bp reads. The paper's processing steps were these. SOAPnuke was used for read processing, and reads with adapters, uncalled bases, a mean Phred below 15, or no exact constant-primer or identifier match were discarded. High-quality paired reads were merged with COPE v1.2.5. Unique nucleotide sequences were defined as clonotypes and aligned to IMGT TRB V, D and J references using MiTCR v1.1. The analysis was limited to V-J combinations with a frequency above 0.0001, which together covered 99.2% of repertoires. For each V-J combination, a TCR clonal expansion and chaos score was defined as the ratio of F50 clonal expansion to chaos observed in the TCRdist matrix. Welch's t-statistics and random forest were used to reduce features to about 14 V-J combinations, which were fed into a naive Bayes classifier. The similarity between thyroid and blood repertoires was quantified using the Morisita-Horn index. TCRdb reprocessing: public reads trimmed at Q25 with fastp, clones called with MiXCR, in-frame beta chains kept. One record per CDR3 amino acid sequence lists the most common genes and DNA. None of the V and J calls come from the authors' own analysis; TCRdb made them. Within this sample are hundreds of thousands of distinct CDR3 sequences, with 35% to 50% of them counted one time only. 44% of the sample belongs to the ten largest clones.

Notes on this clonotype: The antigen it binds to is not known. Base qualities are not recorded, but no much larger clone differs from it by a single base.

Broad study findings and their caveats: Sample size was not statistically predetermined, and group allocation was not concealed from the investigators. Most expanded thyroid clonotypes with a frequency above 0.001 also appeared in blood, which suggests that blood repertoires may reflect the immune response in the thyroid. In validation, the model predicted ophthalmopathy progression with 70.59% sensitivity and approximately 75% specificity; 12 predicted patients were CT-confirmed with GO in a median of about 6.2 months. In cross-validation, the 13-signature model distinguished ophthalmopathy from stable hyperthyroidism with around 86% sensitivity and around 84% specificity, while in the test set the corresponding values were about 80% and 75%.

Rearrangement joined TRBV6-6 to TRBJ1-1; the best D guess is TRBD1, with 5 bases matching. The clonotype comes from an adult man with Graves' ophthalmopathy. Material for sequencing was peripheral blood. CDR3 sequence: CASSDSPWAGEAFF. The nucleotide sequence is TGTGCCAGCAGTGACAGTCCCTGGGCAGGTGAAGCTTTCTTT.